The next 23 T cell receptor beta chains were all read from a single sample in a study of regulatory T cells in long-lasting Graves disease. Investigators prepared the TCR beta libraries by applying iRepertoire HTBI primers and Arm-PCR of CDR3 regions. TCRdb passed the multiplex PCR reads through MiXCR, listing each CDR3 protein once. Of approximately 380,000 distinct CDR3 sequences listed, less than 25% are singletons. Time point: persistent/refractory GD, antithyroid drugs over 5 years with positive TRAb. PBMC RNA was the source of the TCR library. The sequences come from peripheral blood mononuclear cells (PBMCs), collected when the disease was refractory, from a patient treated with antithyroid drugs. Receptors originate from a female donor with Graves disease.

This clonotype came up a few times. This chain joins TRBV9 and TRBJ1-1, with D perhaps TRBD1 (5 bases). The CDR3 consists of 16 residues. V lost 0 bases to trimming and J lost 0 bases, with 12 bases between them. Per germline, CDR1 SGDLS and CDR2 YYNGEE. CDR3 residues: CASSVATRGLNTEAFF. The DNA for the CDR3 is TGTGCCAGCAGCGTAGCTACTAGGGGCCTGAACACTGAAGCTTTCTTT.

This clonotype was recorded at least ten times. The chain is built from TRBV27 and TRBJ1-6; D is possibly TRBD1 (5 bases). CDR3 size: 12 residues. Germline values: CDR1 MNHEY, CDR2 SMNVEV (reference sequence). Trimming took off 9 bases at V and 14 bases at J, with 17 bases between the two ends. The CDR3 DNA is TGTGCCAGTGGAGTGGGGGGATGGTCCCTCCACTTT. As protein: CASGVGGWSLHF.

The sample holds many counts of this clonotype. The chain recombines TRBV28 with TRBJ1-2, with unresolved D. Germline CDR1 is MDHEN and CDR2 is SYDVKM. The germline V and J ends were trimmed by 6 bases and 3 bases, with 11 bases remaining between them. This CDR3 has 13 residues. The CDR3 DNA follows: TGTGCCAGCAGCCCTCTGTTGTACTATGGCTACACCTTC. Residues: CASSPLLYYGYTF.

This clonotype was observed a few times. A much larger clone differs from this one at a single base, so this may be a read error. This chain connects TRBV28 to TRBJ2-7, with TRBD2 identical over 9 bases. The germline CDR1 and CDR2 sequences are MDHEN and SYDVKM. The CDR3 is 15 amino acids. CDR3 in DNA: TGTGCCGGCAGTTTGTTAGCGGGAGTGATGTACGAGCAGTACTTC. Translating it yields CAGSLLAGVMYEQYF.

This clonotype was counted many times. The chain carries TRBV3-1 and TRBJ2-5; D is undetermined. V was pared by 3 bases and J by 2 bases, with 4 bases between. Germline assignment: CDR1 LGHDT and CDR2 YNNKEL (reference sequence). The CDR3 totals 12 residues. Here the CDR3 DNA reads TGTGCCAGCAGCCAGGAACAAGAGACCCAGTACTTC. As protein: CASSQEQETQYF.

The V call is TRBV29-1, the J call TRBJ2-7; D may be TRBD2 (6 bases). Germline values: CDR1 SQVTM, CDR2 ANQGSEA. Trimming shortened V by 5 bases and J by 0 bases, and 8 bases separated the two germline ends. The CDR3 sequence is 12 residues long. CDR3 loop: CSVTGDSYEQYF. The CDR3, as DNA: TGCAGCGTTACGGGGGACTCCTACGAGCAGTACTTC.

The gene calls are TRBV3-1 and TRBJ2-7; 9 bases match TRBD2. Germline CDR1 LGHDT, CDR2 YNNKEL (reference sequence). V was pared by 3 bases and J by 4 bases, with 7 bases of the junction left unmatched. CDR3 length: 15 residues. The CDR3 is CASSHSSGKWYEQYF. CDR3 DNA: TGTGCCAGCAGCCACTCTAGCGGGAAGTGGTACGAGCAGTACTTC.

This clonotype was detected many times. J is TRBJ1-1 and V is TRBV6-5; D unresolved. Germline CDR1 and CDR2: MNHEY and SVGAGI. The CDR3 covers 12 residues. Trimming pared 0 bases from V and 7 bases from J, leaving 6 bases between. In nucleotides, the CDR3 is TGTGCCAGCAGTTACTCGGGGAATGAAGCTTTCTTT. Protein product: CASSYSGNEAFF.

V is TRBV5-5 and J is TRBJ1-6; 8 nucleotides align to TRBD1. The CDR3 contains 15 residues. The V gene's germline CDR1 is SGHKS and CDR2 YYEKEE (reference sequence). The junction had 10 bases not matched to a gene; V was cut back by 4 bases and J by 10 bases. In nucleotides, the CDR3 is TGTGCCAGCAGCCTGACTGACAGGGGAGGATCACCCCTCCACTTT. The encoded protein is CASSLTDRGGSPLHF.

This clonotype was counted a few times. This sequence joins TRBV7-3 and TRBJ2-1, with TRBD2 identical over 8 bases. There are 16 residues in the CDR3. Germline V gene data show CDR1 as SGHTA and CDR2 as FQGTGA. V was pared by 3 bases and J by 6 bases, with 10 bases of the junction left unmatched. CDR3 sequence (DNA): TGTGCCAGCAGCTTGGATCCGGGACTAGGGGCCAATGAGCAGTTCTTC. The encoded protein is CASSLDPGLGANEQFF.

Turning to this clonotype: Possible read error: a much larger clone is one base away. The chain combines TRBV7-2 with TRBJ1-2; possibly TRBD1 for D (6 bases). Germline values: CDR1 SGHTA, CDR2 FQGNSA. The CDR3 is 14 amino acids. In DNA, the CDR3 is TGTGTCAGCAGCTTAGAACAGGGAATCTATGGCTACACCTTC. It encodes CVSSLEQGIYGYTF.

This clonotype was counted a few times. The chain has TRBV4-1 and TRBJ1-4; D remains ambiguous. Trimming stripped 1 base from V and 10 bases from J, with 25 bases between. The CDR3 length is 18 residues. In germline, CDR1 is MGHRA, CDR2 YSYEKL. The CDR3 DNA follows: TGCGCCAGCAGCCAAGGTTCGGGGTTTCGCCCATCTCGTTTAAAACTGTTTTTT. It yields the protein CASSQGSGFRPSRLKLFF.

In its sample, this clonotype was seen many times. The chain couples TRBV12-3 or TRBV12-4 to TRBJ1-4; tentative D call: TRBD1 (5 bases). The CDR3 has 13 amino acids. V was clipped by 6 bases and J by 9 bases, with 14 bases between them. CDR3 bases: TGTGCCAGCAGGGGGGGAAAAAATAAAAAACTGTTTTTT. Its protein product is CASRGGKNKKLFF.

This clonotype was detected only once. A read error is possible here, since a much larger clone lies one base away. The rearrangement links TRBV6-1 to TRBJ1-1; perhaps TRBD1 as D (5 bases). The CDR3 totals 11 residues. Germline-derived CDR1 and CDR2 are MNHNS and SASEGT. The CDR3 bases are TGTGCCAGTTACGGGGGTACTGGAGCTTTCTTT. Translating gives CASYGGTGAFF.

V and J are TRBV6-2 or TRBV6-3 and TRBJ1-5, with D unresolved. V lost 6 bases and J lost 9, with 18 bases in between. Germline loops: CDR1 MNHEY, CDR2 SVGEGT. The CDR3 sequence is 14 residues long. The CDR3, as DNA: TGTGCCAGCAGCCCACATAGGGAACATTCGCCCCAGCATTTT. Translation: CASSPHREHSPQHF.

This clonotype was seen at least ten times. The chain combines TRBV25-1 with TRBJ2-7; D tentatively reads TRBD1 or TRBD2 (5 bases each). Trimming cost V 7 bases and J 7 bases, with 14 bases left between them. The CDR3 has 12 amino acids. Germline loops: CDR1 MGHDK, CDR2 SYGVNS. In DNA form, the CDR3 reads TGTGCCAGCAATGACGGCTGGGGGGAGCAGTACTTC. As protein: CASNDGWGEQYF.

This chain links TRBV6-1 with TRBJ2-7, with TRBD2 identical over 9 bases. The CDR3 covers 15 residues. Germline V CDR1 and CDR2: MNHNS, SASEGT. Unmatched junction bases numbered 7, after V lost 6 bases and J lost 1 base. CDR3 bases: TGTGCCAGCAGAGCTGGACTAGCGCGTTCCTACGAGCAGTACTTC. It yields the protein CASRAGLARSYEQYF.

The chain carries TRBV3-1 and TRBJ1-5, with TRBD1 matching 9 bases. Germline assignment: CDR1 LGHDT and CDR2 YNNKEL (reference sequence). This CDR3 contains 18 residues. Trimming at V came to 1 base and at J to 4 bases, leaving 11 bases not matched to a gene. DNA of the CDR3: TGTGCCAGCAGCCAAGGGCCGGGACAGGGAATTTGGAATCAGCCCCAGCATTTT. It specifies CASSQGPGQGIWNQPQHF.

The chain links TRBV7-9 to TRBJ1-5, with unresolved D. Deletions cut 3 bases from V and 0 bases from J, with 9 bases between. The CDR3 is made up of 15 amino acids. The germline gives CDR1 SEHNR, CDR2 FQNEAQ (reference sequence). In DNA, the CDR3 is TGTGCCAGCAGCTTCGGAACGGATAGCAATCAGCCCCAGCATTTT. This encodes CASSFGTDSNQPQHF.

This clonotype has at least ten counts. CDR3 DNA: TGTGCCAGCAGTTTATCACTTAACGAGCAGTACTTC. Its translation: CASSLSLNEQYF. V and J are TRBV28 and TRBJ2-7; D remains unclear. The CDR3 runs to 12 residues. The V end lost 1 base, the J end lost 5 bases, and 6 bases lay between the germline ends. The germline gives CDR1 MDHEN, CDR2 SYDVKM.

As concerns this clonotype: The junction departs from germline at one end; a sequencing error may be responsible. V gene TRBV28 combines with J gene TRBJ2-6, with D possibly being TRBD1 (5 bases). The germline V gene encodes CDR1 MDHEN and CDR2 SYDVKM. This CDR3 contains 21 residues. The CDR3 sequence is CAGSLGGWGTTSVSGANALTF. In DNA, the CDR3 is TGTGCCGGCAGCTTAGGTGGGTGGGGCACTACAAGCGTCTCTGGGGCCAACGCCCTGACTTTC.

This clonotype came up a few times. The chain combines TRBV28 with TRBJ1-5; no clear D. V was shortened by 8 bases and J by 7 bases, with 9 bases between the two germline ends. CDR1 MDHEN and CDR2 SYDVKM come from the germline V gene. The CDR3 runs to 11 residues. DNA of the CDR3: TGTGCCAGCGCTTCGGCGCAGCCCCAGCATTTT. This translates into CASASAQPQHF.

V and J are TRBV27 and TRBJ2-3; no clear D gene. The CDR3 loop spans 12 amino acids. Trimming removed 6 bases at V and 6 bases at J, with 10 bases between. In germline, CDR1 is MNHEY, CDR2 SMNVEV (reference sequence). As DNA, the CDR3 is TGTGCCAGCAGCTATCAAGGGGATACGCAGTATTTT. It yields the protein CASSYQGDTQYF.